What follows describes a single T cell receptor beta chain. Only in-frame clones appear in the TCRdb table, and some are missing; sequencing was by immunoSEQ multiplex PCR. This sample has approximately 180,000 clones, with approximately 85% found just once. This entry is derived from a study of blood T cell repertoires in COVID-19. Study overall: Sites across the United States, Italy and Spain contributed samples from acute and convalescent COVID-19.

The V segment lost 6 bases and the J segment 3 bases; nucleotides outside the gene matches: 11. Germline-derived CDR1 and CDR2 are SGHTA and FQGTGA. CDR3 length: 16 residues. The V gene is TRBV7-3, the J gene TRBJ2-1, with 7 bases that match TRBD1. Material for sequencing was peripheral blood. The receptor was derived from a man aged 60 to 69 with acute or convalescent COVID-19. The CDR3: CASSFTTGTVYNEQFF. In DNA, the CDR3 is TGTGCCAGCAGTTTCACGACAGGGACAGTCTACAATGAGCAGTTCTTC.